The source of this TCR beta chain is a study of blood T cell repertoires in COVID-19 (dated by TCRdb to 2018 to 2020). At the level of the whole study: Samples covering the acute and convalescent phases of COVID-19 were provided by collaborators in the United States, Italy and Spain. The prospective study material was composed of cDNA or gDNA derived from T cells, B-cell-depleted T cells, or PBMCs. Subjects who had been exposed to COVID-19, were actively infected with it, or had recovered from it provided the deeply sampled blood TCRbeta repertoires that made up the dataset. The repertoires were released in a freely available public database intended as a resource for research on the immune response to SARS-CoV-2. The samples were drawn from the first 160 participants of the ongoing ImmuneRACE study and from roughly 1,300 subjects provided by 6 global collaborators. The sample metadata nearly always contained a de-identified subject ID, COVID-19 status, age in years and sex. Where available, HLA class I and class II types were taken from metadata supplied by the sample provider and were not determined by assay-based typing.

TCRbeta CDR3 regions were amplified from genomic DNA using the immunoSEQ Assay, a bias-controlled multiplex PCR. As for the authors' bioinformatics: Nucleated cell counts per sample were estimated from amplification of reference gene primers within the assay. Sequence reads were collapsed and filtered to measure the absolute abundance of every unique TCRbeta CDR3 rearrangement. For each sample, productive Simpson clonality was calculated by taking the square root of Simpson's diversity index across productive rearrangements. TCRdb took this table from immuneACCESS and kept in-frame rearrangements with V and J called. Such tables lack part of the clones; where checked against another copy, unresolved V genes explain under half of the gap, and the rest is unexplained. The DNA was the basis for D and trimming; V, J and clone size are from that table. Across this sample there are 290,000 or so clones, with more than 80% seen only once. The ten biggest clones cover 0.95% to 1.3% of the sample.

Participants in the prospective study were aged about 18 to 100 years, lived in 24 United States geographic areas, and enrolled through a virtual design. To assign participants to cohorts, the prospective study relied on clinical history that participants themselves reported in a screening survey and a study questionnaire. ImmuneRACE Cohort 3 recovered participants were defined by two consecutive negative NP/OP PCR tests, healthcare professional clearance, or symptom resolution. In the prospective study, whole blood, serum and a nasopharyngeal or oropharyngeal swab were collected from each participant by mobile phlebotomists. Additional blood draws and questionnaires over an approximately 2-month period could optionally be provided by prospective study participants. Before DNA extraction, blood samples from the prospective study were shipped at room temperature or frozen. Broad study findings and their caveats: The quantity of clinical and demographic metadata differed by source and by participant and was supplied without curation.

V lost 5 bases and J lost 5 bases, and the count of bases not matched to a germline gene is 4. The cysteine opens and the phenylalanine closes a CDR3 of 15 amino acids. Kept here is only the CDR3 DNA, which spans 45 bases and is read in frame from base 1. From the germline V gene (reference sequence), CDR1 is MNHEY and CDR2 is SMNVEV. This clone has a single count. What antigen it recognizes has not been identified. Base-call qualities are not available, and no considerably larger clone is one nucleotide away. This chain joins TRBV27 to TRBJ2-2; the central 11 bases match TRBD2. Sequenced input: PBMCs or T cells enriched from blood (not recorded which). This sequence was found in a woman aged 25 to 39 who had recovered from COVID-19. The bases read TGTGCCAGCAGTCCTACTAGCGGGAGTACCGGGGAGCTGTTTTTT. Translation gives CASSPTSGSTGELFF.